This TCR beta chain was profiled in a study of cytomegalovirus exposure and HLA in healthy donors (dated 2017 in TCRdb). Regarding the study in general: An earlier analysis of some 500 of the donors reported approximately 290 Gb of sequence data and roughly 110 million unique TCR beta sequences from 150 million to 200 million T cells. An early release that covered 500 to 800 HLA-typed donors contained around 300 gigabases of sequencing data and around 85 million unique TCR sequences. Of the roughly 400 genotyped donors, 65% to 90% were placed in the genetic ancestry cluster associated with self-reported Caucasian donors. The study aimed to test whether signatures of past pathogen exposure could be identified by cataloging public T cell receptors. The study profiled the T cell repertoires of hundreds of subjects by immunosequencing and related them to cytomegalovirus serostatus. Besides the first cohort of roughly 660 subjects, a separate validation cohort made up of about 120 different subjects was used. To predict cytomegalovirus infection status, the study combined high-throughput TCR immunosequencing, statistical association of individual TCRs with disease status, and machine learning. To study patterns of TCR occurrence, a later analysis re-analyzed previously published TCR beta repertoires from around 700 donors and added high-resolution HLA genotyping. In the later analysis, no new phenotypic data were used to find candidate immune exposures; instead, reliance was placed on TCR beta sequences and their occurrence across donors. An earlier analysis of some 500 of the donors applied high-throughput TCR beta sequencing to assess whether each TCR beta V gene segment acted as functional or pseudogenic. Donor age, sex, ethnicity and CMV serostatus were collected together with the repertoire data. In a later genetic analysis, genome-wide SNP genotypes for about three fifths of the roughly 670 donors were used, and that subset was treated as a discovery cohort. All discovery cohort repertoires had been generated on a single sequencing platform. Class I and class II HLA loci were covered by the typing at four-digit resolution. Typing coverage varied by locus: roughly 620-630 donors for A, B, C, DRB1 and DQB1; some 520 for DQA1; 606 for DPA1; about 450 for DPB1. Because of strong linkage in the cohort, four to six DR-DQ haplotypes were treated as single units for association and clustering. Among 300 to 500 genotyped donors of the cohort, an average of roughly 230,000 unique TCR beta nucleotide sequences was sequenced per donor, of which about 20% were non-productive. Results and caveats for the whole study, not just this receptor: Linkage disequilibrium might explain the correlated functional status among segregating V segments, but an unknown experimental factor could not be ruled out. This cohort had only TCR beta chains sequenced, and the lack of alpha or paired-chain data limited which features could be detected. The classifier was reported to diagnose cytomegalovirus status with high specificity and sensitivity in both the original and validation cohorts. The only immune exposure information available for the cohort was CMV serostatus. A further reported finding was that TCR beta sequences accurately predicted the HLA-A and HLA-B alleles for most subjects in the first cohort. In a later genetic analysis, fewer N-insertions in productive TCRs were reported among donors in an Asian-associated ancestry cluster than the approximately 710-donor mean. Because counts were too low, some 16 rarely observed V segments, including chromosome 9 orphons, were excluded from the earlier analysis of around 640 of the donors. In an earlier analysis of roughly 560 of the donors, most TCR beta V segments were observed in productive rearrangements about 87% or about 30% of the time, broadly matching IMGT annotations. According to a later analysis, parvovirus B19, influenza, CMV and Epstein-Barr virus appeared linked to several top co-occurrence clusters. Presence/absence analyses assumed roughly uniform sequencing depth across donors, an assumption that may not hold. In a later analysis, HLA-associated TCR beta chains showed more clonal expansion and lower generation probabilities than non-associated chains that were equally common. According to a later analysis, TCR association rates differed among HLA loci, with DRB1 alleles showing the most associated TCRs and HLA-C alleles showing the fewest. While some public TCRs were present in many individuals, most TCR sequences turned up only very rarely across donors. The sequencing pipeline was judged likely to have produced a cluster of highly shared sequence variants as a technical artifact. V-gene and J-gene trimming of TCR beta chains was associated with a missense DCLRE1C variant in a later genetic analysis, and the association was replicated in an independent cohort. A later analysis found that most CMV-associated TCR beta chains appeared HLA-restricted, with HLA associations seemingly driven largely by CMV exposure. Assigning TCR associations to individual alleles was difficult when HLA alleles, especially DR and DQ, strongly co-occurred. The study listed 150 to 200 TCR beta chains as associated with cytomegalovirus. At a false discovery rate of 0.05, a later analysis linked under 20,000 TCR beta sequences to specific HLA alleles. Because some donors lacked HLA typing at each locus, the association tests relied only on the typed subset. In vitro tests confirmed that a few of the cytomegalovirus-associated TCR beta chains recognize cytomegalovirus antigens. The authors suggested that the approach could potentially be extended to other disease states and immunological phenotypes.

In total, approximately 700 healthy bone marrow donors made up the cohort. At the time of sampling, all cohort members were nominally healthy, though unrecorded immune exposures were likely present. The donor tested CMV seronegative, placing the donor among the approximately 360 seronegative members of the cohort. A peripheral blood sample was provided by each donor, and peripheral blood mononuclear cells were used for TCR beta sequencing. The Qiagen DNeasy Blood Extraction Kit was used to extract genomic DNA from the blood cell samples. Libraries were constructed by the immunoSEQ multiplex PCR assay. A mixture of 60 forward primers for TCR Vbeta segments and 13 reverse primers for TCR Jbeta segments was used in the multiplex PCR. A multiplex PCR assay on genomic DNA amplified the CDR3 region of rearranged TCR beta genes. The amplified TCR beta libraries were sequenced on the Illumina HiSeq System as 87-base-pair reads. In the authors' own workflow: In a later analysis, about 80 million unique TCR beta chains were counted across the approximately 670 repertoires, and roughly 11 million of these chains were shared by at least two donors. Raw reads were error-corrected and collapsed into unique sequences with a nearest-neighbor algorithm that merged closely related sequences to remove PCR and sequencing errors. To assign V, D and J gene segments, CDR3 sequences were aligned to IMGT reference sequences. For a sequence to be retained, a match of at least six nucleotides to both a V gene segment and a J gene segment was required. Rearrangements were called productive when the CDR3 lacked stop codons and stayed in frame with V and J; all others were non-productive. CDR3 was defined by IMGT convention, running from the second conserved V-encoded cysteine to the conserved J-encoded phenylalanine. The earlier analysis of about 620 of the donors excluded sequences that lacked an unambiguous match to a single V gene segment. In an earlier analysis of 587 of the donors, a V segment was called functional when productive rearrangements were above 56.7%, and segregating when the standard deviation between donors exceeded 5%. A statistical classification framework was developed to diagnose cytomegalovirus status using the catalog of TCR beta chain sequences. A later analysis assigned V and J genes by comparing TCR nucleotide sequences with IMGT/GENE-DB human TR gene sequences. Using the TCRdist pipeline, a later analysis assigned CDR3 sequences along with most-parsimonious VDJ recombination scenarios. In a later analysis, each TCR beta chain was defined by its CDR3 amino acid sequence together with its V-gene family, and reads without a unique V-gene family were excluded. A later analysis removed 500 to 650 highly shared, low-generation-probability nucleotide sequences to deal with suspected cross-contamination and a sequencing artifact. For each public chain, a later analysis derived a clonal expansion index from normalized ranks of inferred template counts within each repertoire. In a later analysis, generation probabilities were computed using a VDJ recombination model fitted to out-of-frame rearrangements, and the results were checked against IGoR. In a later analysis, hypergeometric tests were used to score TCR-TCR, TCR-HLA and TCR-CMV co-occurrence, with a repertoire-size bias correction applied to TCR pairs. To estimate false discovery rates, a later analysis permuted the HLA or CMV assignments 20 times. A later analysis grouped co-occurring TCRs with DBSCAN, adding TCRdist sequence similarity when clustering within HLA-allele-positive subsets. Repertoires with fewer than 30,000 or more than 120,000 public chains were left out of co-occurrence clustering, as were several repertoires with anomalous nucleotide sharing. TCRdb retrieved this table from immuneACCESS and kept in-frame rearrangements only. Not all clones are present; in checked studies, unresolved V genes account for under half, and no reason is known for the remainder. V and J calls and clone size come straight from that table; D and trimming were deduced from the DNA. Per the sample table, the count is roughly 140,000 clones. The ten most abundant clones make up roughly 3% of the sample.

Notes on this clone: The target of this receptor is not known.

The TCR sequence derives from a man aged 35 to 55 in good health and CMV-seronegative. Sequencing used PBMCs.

This receptor carries the CDR3 CASSTPTGANYGYTF. The DNA sequence reads TGTGCCAGCAGCACCCCCACAGGGGCTAACTATGGCTACACCTTC. This chain joins TRBV9 to TRBJ1-2, and 7 bases in between align with TRBD1. In the germline V gene, CDR1 corresponds to SGDLS and CDR2 to YYNGEE. Including cysteine and phenylalanine, the CDR3 has 15 amino acids. The only DNA kept is the CDR3, 45 bases in frame from the first base. Germline trimming amounts to 4 bases on V and 0 bases on J, with 6 as the count of junction bases outside the gene matches.